The 5 T cell receptor beta chains below were found in one sample sequenced in a study of T-cell memory formation after mild COVID-19. One entry per CDR3 protein, called by TCRdb with MiXCR from the 5' RACE reads. The sample contains roughly 110,000 distinct CDR3 sequences, approximately 13% of which appear only once. Sequencing was done on a sample of PBMCs or a T cell subset sorted from them (not recorded which). The receptors here all came from an adult woman who had mild COVID-19 (a few samples of this study predate the infection). Cell type and time point are not known.

This clonotype showed up just a few times. This chain connects TRBV4-1 to TRBJ1-1; D might be TRBD1 (5 bases). The ends were cut back, 4 bases at V and 0 bases at J, with 12 bases in the middle. The CDR3 is 15 residues long. Germline loops: CDR1 MGHRA, CDR2 YSYEKL. CDR3 loop: CASSPGHILNTEAFF. The CDR3 DNA sequence: TGCGCCAGCAGCCCCGGACACATTTTGAACACTGAAGCTTTCTTT.

CDR3 loop: CASSLERYEQYF. CDR3 in DNA: TGTGCCAGCAGCTTAGAGCGGTACGAGCAGTACTTC. The chain employs TRBV7-9 and TRBJ2-7; a possible D gene is TRBD2 (5 bases). V was cut by 1 base and J by 4 bases, with 5 bases left in between. Germline V gives CDR1 SEHNR, CDR2 FQNEAQ (reference sequence). The CDR3 loop spans 12 amino acids.

This clonotype occurred a few times. V and J are TRBV6-5 and TRBJ1-6, with 9 bases lining up with TRBD1. The V segment lost 2 bases and the J segment 9 bases; nucleotides outside the gene matches: 2. The CDR3 covers 14 residues. Germline values: CDR1 MNHEY, CDR2 SVGAGI. The CDR3 spells CASSYGQGLSPLHF. In DNA, the CDR3 is TGTGCCAGCAGTTACGGACAGGGGCTTTCACCCCTCCACTTT.

The rearrangement uses TRBV5-1 and TRBJ1-1; tentatively, D is TRBD1 (6 bases). The ends were cut back, 4 bases at V and 2 bases at J, with 12 bases in the middle. The CDR3 extends over 14 amino acids. Germline CDR1 SGHRS, CDR2 YFSETQ. This chain's CDR3 is CASSGQWANTEAFF. Here the CDR3 DNA reads TGCGCCAGCAGCGGACAGTGGGCCAACACTGAAGCTTTCTTT.

This clonotype was recorded a few times. The J gene is TRBJ1-6, the V gene TRBV27; 7 nucleotides match TRBD1. The CDR3 sequence is 16 residues long. J lost 5 bases, V lost 5 bases, and 9 bases had no gene match. The V gene's germline CDR1 is MNHEY and CDR2 SMNVEV (reference sequence). CDR3 region: CASSPQGFTHNSPLHF. The CDR3 DNA reads TGTGCCAGCAGTCCACAGGGGTTTACTCATAATTCACCCCTCCACTTT.